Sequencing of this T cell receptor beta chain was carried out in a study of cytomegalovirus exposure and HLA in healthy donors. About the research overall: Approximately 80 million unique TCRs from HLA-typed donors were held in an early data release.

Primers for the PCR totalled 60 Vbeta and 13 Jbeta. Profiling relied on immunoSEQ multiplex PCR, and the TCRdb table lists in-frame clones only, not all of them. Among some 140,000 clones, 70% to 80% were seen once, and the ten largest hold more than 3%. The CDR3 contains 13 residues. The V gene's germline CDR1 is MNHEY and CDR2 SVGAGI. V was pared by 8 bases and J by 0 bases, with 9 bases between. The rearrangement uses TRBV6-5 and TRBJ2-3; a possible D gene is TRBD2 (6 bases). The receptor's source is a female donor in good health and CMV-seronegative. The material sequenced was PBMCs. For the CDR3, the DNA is TGTGCCAGCGGCGGGGTTAGCACAGATACGCAGTATTTT. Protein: CASGGVSTDTQYF.